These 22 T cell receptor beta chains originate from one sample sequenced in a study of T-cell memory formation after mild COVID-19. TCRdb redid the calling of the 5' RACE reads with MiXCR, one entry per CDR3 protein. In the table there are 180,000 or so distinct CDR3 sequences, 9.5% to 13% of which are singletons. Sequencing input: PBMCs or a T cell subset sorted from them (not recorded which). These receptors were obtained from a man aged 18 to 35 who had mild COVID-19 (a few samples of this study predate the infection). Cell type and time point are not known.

The CDR3 DNA reads as TGTGCCGCGGGACGGTATAATTCACCCCTCCACTTT. Amino acids: CAAGRYNSPLHF. This rearrangement joins TRBV6-5 to TRBJ1-6, with D perhaps matching TRBD1 (5 bases). The length of the CDR3 is 12 residues. The V end was cut by 11 bases, the J end by 4 bases, with 9 bases between. Per germline, CDR1 MNHEY and CDR2 SVGAGI.

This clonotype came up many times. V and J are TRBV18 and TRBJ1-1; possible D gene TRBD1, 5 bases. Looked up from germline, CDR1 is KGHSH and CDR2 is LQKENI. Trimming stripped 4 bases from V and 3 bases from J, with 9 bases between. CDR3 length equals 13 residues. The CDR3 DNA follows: TGTGCCAGCTCACTAGTGGGGGACACTGAAGCTTTCTTT. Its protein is CASSLVGDTEAFF.

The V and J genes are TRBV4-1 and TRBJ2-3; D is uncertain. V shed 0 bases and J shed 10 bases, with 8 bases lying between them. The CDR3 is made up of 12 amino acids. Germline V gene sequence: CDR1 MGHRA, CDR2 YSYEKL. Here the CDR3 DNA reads TGCGCCAGCAGCCAAGATGTTAGCTCGCAGTATTTT. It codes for CASSQDVSSQYF.

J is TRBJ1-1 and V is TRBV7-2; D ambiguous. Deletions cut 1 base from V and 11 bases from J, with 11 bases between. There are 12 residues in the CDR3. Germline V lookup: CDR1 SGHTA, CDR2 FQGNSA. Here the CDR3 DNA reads TGTGCCAGCAGCTTAGATCGGGATTACGCTTTCTTT. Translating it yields CASSLDRDYAFF.

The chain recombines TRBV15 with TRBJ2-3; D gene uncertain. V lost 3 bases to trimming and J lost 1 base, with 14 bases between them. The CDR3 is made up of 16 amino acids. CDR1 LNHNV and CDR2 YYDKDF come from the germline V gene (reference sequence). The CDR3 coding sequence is TGTGCCACCAGCAGTTACGTTGGTGGGGGCACAGATACGCAGTATTTT. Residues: CATSSYVGGGTDTQYF.

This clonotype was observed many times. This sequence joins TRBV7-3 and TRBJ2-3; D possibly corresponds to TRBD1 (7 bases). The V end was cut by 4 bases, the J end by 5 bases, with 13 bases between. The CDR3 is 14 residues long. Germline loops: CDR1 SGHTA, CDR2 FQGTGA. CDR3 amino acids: CASSYQGGGDTQYF. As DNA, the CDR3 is TGTGCCAGCAGCTATCAGGGGGGAGGAGATACGCAGTATTTT. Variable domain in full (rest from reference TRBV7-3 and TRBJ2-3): GAGVSQTPSNKVTEKGKYVELRCDPISGHTALYWYRQSLGQGPEFLIYFQGTGAADDSGLPNDRFFAVRPEGSVSTLKIQRTERGDSAVYLCASSYQGGGDTQYFGPGTRLTVL.

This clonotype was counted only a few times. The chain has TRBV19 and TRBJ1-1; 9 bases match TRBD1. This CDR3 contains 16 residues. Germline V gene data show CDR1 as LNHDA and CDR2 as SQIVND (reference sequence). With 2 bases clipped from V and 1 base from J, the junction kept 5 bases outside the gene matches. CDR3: CASSILPGQGNTEAFF. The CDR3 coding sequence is TGTGCCAGTAGTATACTACCGGGACAGGGGAACACTGAAGCTTTCTTT.

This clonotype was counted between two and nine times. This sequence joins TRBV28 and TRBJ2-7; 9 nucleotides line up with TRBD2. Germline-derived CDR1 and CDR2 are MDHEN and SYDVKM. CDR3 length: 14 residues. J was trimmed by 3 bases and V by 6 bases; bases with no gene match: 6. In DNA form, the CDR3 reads TGTGCCAGCAGCCGGGGGACTAGCTACTACGAGCAGTACGTC. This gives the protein CASSRGTSYYEQYV.

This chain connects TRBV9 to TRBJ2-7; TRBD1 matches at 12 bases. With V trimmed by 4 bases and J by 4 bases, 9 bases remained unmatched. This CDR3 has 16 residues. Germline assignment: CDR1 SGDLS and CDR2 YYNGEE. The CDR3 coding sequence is TGTGCCAGCAGCCCCGACCCGGGACAGGGGGCATACGAGCAGTACTTC. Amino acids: CASSPDPGQGAYEQYF.

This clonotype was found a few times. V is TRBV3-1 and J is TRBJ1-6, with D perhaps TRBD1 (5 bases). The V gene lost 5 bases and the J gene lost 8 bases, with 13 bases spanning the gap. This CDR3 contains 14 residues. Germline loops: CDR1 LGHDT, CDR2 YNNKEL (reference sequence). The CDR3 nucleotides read TGTGCCAGCAGCAACAACGGGGGGGATTCACCCCTCCACTTT. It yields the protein CASSNNGGDSPLHF.

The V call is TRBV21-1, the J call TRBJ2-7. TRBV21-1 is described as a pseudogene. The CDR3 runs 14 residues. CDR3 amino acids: CASSKAGPFHEQYV. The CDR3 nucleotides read TGTGCCAGCAGCAAAGCTGGTCCTTTCCACGAGCAGTACGTC.

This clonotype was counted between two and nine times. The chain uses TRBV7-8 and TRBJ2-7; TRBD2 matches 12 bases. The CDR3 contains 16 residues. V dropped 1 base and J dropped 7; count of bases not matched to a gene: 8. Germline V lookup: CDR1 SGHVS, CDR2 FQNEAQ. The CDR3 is CASSLGRLAGDLEQYV. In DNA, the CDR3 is TGTGCCAGCAGCTTAGGGCGACTAGCGGGGGACCTGGAGCAGTACGTC.

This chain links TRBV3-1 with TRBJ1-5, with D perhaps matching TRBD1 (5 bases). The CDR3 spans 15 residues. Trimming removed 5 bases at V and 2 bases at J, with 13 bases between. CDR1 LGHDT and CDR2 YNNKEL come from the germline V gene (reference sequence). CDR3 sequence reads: CASSGTWGGNQPQHF. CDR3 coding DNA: TGTGCCAGCAGCGGGACCTGGGGAGGCAATCAGCCCCAGCATTTT.

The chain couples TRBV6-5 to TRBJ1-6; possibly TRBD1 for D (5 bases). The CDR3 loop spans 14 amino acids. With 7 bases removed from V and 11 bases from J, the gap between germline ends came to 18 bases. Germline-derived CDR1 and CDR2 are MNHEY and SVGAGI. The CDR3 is CASTGAGPLTPLHF. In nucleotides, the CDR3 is TGTGCCAGCACCGGCGCGGGGCCGCTAACACCCCTCCACTTT.

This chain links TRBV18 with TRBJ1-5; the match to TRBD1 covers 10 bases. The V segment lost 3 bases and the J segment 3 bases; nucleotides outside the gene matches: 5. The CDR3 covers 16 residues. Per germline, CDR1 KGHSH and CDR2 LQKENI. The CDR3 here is CASSPKGQGINQPQHF. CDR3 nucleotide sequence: TGTGCCAGCTCACCGAAGGGACAGGGGATCAATCAGCCCCAGCATTTT. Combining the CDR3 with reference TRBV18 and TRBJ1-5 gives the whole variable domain NAGVMQNPRHLVRRRGQEARLRCSPMKGHSHVYWYRQLPEEGLKFMVYLQKENIIDESGMPKERFSAEFPKEGPSILRIQQVVRGDSAAYFCASSPKGQGINQPQHFGDGTRLSIL.

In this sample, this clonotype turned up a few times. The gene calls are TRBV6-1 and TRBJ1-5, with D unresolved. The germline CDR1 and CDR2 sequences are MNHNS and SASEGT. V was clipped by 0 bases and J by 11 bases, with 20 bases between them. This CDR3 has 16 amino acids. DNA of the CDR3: TGTGCCAGCAGTGAAGCGCTTCTAGGCGGGTCCTCGGCCCAGCATTTT. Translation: CASSEALLGGSSAQHF.

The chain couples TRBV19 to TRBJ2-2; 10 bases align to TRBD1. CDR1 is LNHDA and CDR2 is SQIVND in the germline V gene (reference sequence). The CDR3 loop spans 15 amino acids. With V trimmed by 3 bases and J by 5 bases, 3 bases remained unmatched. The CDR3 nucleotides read TGTGCCAGTAGTATCGACAGGGGGCTGACCGGGGAGCTGTTTTTT. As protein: CASSIDRGLTGELFF.

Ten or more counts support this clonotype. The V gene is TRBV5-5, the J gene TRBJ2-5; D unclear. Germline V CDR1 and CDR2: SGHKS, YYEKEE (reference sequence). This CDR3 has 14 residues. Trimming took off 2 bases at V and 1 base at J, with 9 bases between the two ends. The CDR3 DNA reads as TGTGCCAGCAGCTTTCGTGGGTCCCAAGAGACCCAGTACTTC. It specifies CASSFRGSQETQYF.

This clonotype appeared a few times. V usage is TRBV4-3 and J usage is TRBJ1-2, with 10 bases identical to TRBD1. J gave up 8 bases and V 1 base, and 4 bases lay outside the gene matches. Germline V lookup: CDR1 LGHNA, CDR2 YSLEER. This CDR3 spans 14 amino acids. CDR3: CASSQGQGAGGYTF. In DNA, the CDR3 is TGCGCCAGCAGCCAAGGACAGGGGGCAGGGGGCTACACCTTC.

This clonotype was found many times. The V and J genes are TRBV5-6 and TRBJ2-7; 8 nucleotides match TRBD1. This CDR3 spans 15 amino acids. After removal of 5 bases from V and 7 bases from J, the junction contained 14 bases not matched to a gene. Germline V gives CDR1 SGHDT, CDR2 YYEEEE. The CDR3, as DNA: TGTGCCAGCAGGTCGACAGGGGCCAACCCTGCGGAGCAGTACGTC. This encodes CASRSTGANPAEQYV.

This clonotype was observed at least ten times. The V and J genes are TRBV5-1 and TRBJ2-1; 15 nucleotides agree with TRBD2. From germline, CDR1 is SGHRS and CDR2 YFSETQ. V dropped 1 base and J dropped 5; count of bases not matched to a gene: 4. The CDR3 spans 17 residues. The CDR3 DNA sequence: TGCGCCAGCAGCTTGACAGGGACTAGCGGGGGGCACAATGAGCAGTTCTTC. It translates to CASSLTGTSGGHNEQFF.

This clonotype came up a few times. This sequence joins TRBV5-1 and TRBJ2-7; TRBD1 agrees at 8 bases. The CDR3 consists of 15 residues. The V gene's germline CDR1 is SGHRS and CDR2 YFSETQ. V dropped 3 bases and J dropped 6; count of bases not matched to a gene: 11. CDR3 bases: TGCGCCAGCAGCTGGAAGGGACAGGAAAGGAGCGAGCAGTACTTC. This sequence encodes CASSWKGQERSEQYF.